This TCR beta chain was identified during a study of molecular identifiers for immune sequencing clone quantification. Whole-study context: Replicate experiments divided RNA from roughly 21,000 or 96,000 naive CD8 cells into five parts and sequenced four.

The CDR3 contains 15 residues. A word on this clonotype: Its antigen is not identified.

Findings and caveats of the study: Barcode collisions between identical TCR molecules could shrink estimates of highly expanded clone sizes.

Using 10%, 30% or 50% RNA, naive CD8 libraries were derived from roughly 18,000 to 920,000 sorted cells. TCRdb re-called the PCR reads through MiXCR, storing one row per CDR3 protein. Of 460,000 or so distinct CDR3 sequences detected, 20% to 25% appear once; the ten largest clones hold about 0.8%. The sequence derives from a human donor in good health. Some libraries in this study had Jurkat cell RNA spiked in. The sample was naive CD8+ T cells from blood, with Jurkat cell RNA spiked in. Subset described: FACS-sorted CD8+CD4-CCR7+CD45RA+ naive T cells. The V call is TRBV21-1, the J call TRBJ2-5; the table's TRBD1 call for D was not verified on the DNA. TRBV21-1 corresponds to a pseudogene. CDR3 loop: CASSKGDQRFETQYF. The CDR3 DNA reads TGTGCCAGCAGCAAGGGCGACCAGCGATTTGAGACCCAGTACTTC.